This record covers a single TCR beta chain. Its antigen is currently unknown. The CDR3 runs to 15 residues. V was pared by 2 bases and J by 3 bases, with 11 bases between. Germline V CDR1 and CDR2: MNHNS, SASEGT. This sample is drawn from a study of cytomegalovirus exposure and HLA in healthy donors. Study results and limitations: Analyses of presence and absence presupposed an approximately uniform sequencing depth across donors.

In the PCR, 60 Vbeta and 13 Jbeta primers were used. Original data processing: An analysis performed later counted 75 million to 80 million unique TCR beta chains (around 10 million of them shared). Profiled with immunoSEQ multiplex PCR; TCRdb holds only in-frame clones, not every one. The V and J calls and clone size are taken from that table; D and trimming were inferred from the DNA. Among 250,000 to 350,000 clones listed, about four fifths were seen once. The origin of this receptor is a girl aged 2 to 10 in good health and CMV-seronegative. The sequenced sample consisted of PBMCs. The V and J genes are TRBV6-1 and TRBJ1-5; unclear D gene. This CDR3 reads CASSEWEGFNQPQHF. The DNA of the CDR3 is TGTGCCAGCAGTGAATGGGAGGGATTCAATCAGCCCCAGCATTTT.